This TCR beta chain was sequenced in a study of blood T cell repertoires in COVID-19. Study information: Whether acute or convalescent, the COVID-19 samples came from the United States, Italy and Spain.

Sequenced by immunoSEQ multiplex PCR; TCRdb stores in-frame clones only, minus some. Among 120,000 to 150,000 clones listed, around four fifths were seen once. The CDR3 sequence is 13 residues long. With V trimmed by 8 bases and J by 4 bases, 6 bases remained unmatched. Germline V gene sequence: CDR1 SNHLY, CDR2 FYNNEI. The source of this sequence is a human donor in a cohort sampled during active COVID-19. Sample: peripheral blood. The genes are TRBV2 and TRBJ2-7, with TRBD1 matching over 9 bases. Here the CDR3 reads CASGPGQGYEQYF. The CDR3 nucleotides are TGTGCCAGCGGGCCGGGACAGGGTTACGAGCAGTACTTC.